A selection of T cell receptor beta chains follows, all from one sample in a study of blood T cells in healthy people across ages. TCRdb re-called the 5' RACE reads through MiXCR, storing one row per CDR3 protein. The sample has about 1,400,000 distinct CDR3 sequences; roughly 64% are singletons. The sequenced sample consisted of blood. All receptors derive from a man between 18 and 35 years old in good health. CDR3s include the opening cysteine and the closing phenylalanine or tryptophan. Fields, in order: V gene, D gene, clone size, J gene, CDR3 DNA, CDR3 protein. A D gene is named only where the DNA matches it firmly. Clone size, where shown, is once, few, many, or a class for clones that have expanded.

>TRBV5-8|NA|NA|TRBJ2-3
TGTGCCAGCAGCTTAAGAGGGTTTAGCACAGATACGCAGTATTTT
CASSLRGFSTDTQYF
>TRBV4-1|NA|NA|TRBJ2-7
TGCGCCAGCAGCCAACGGGACATCTCCTACGAGCAGTACTTC
CASSQRDISYEQYF
>TRBV10-3|NA|NA|TRBJ2-1
TGTGCCATCAGTGGTGGAGCTAGAAATGAGCAGTTCTTC
CAISGGARNEQFF
>TRBV11-2|TRBD2|few|TRBJ2-1
TGTGCCAGCAGCTCCCCGACTAGCGGGAGTGTTAATGAGCAGTTCTTC
CASSSPTSGSVNEQFF
>TRBV27|NA|NA|TRBJ1-3
TGTGCCAGCATCCTAGGTGGAAACCGAAGGGGAAACACCATATATTTT
CASILGGNRRGNTIYF
>TRBV4-3|NA|NA|TRBJ2-3
TGCGCCAGCAGCCAAGAAGGAACAGCCACAGATACGCAGTATTTT
CASSQEGTATDTQYF
>TRBV29-1|TRBD1|NA|TRBJ2-7
TGCAGCGTTGTCCCGGGACAGGGACCTTCCTACGAGCAGTACTTC
CSVVPGQGPSYEQYF
>TRBV10-3|TRBD2|NA|TRBJ2-3
TGTGCCATCAGAACTAGCGGCACAGATACGCAGTATTTT
CAIRTSGTDTQYF
>TRBV28|TRBD1|NA|TRBJ2-7
TGTGCCAGCAGGGAGACAGGGAGTCCCTCCTACGAGCAGTACTTC
CASRETGSPSYEQYF
>TRBV7-8|NA|NA|TRBJ2-1
TGTGCCAGCAGCTTCGCGCGGACCCCTCCCTCGGGTGAGCAGTTCTTC
CASSFARTPPSGEQFF
>TRBV12-3/TRBV12-4|NA|NA|TRBJ1-4
TGTGCCAGCAGACCCGGCCTTGGGGCAACTAATGAAAAACTGTTTTTT
CASRPGLGATNEKLFF
>TRBV20-1|TRBD2|NA|TRBJ2-5
TGCAGTGCTAGAGACCCCGCGACTAGCGGGAGGGACCAAGAGACCCAGTACTTC
CSARDPATSGRDQETQYF
>TRBV12-3/TRBV12-4|NA|NA|TRBJ2-3
TGTGCCAGCAGTTTAAGACATTTTCCAGATACGCAGTATTTT
CASSLRHFPDTQYF
>TRBV20-1|TRBD2|once|TRBJ2-1
TGCAGTGCTAGAGGTATGGTAGCGGGAGCCAGCTCCTACAATGAGCAGTTCTTC
CSARGMVAGASSYNEQFF
>TRBV20-1|NA|NA|TRBJ2-7
TGCAGTGCTAGGGCTAAGGAAAGTGGGTTCGGCGAGCAGTACTTC
CSARAKESGFGEQYF
>TRBV15|NA|few|TRBJ2-5
TGTGCCACCAGCAGTGAGATATTTGAGGATCAAGAGACCCAGTACTTC
CATSSEIFEDQETQYF
>TRBV9|NA|few|TRBJ1-2
TGTGCCAGCAGCGTAGGGGCCACGGGTGGCTACACCTTC
CASSVGATGGYTF
>TRBV29-1|TRBD2|few|TRBJ2-1
TGCAGCGTTGCGGGAGGGGTTAATGAGCAGTTCTTC
CSVAGGVNEQFF
>TRBV6-6|NA|NA|TRBJ1-2
TGTGCCAGCAGTTACTCAAAAGGGCAAAGCTACACCTTC
CASSYSKGQSYTF
>TRBV6-5|NA|NA|TRBJ1-2
TGTGCCAGCAGTGGACCTTATGACACACCAGGTGGCTACACCTTC
CASSGPYDTPGGYTF
>TRBV27|NA|NA|TRBJ2-5
TGTGCCAGCAGTCTAGGAAAATCCCAGTACTTC
CASSLGKSQYF
>TRBV27|NA|NA|TRBJ2-5
TGTGCCAGCTCAGGCCCCCAGGGGACCCAGTACTTC
CASSGPQGTQYF
>TRBV29-1|NA|many|TRBJ2-5
TGCAGCGTTGAAGATCGCCTTGGGGAGACCCAGTACTTC
CSVEDRLGETQYF
>TRBV3-1|TRBD2|NA|TRBJ2-1
TGTGCCAGCAGCCGGACCGGGACTAGCGGGACGGGTGAGCAGTTCTTC
CASSRTGTSGTGEQFF
>TRBV13|NA|NA|TRBJ2-3
TGTGCCAGCAGCTTCTGGCTAGGTAGCACAGATACGCAGTATTTT
CASSFWLGSTDTQYF
>TRBV7-9|TRBD1|NA|TRBJ1-4
TGTGCCAGCAGCTTAGCCCCCGGGACAGGGCCCGGCGAAAAACTGTTTTTT
CASSLAPGTGPGEKLFF
>TRBV28|NA|NA|TRBJ2-3
TGTGCCAGCGCGCCGATAACAGGTAGGGGCGAATCCACAGATACGCAGTATTTT
CASAPITGRGESTDTQYF
>TRBV9|NA|once|TRBJ1-5
TGTGCCAGCAGCGCGGACAGTAATAGCAATCAGCCCCAGCATTTT
CASSADSNSNQPQHF
>TRBV20-1|NA|NA|TRBJ2-7
TGCAGTGCTCCCTTGGGCGAGCAGTACTTC
CSAPLGEQYF
>TRBV25-1|NA|NA|TRBJ1-1
TGTGCCAGCGCGAGGGGTGGTGAGAACACTGAAGCTTTCTTT
CASARGGENTEAFF
>TRBV7-9|NA|NA|TRBJ1-2
TGTGCCAGCAGCTTTTTTGAAGGGGCGGTTGGCTACACCTTC
CASSFFEGAVGYTF
>TRBV7-9|NA|NA|TRBJ2-7
TGTGCCAGCAGCTTAGGGCCTGCCGGGTCCGAGCAGTACTTC
CASSLGPAGSEQYF
>TRBV20-1|TRBD2|few|TRBJ2-7
TGCAGTGCGCCGACTAGCGGGGCATCCTACGAGCAGTACTTC
CSAPTSGASYEQYF
>TRBV10-3|TRBD1|NA|TRBJ1-5
TGTGCCATTAGTGACAGGGAGAGTCAGCCCCAGCATTTT
CAISDRESQPQHF
>TRBV12-3/TRBV12-4|NA|NA|TRBJ1-4
TGTGCCAGCAGTCGGGGGATAACTAATGAAAAACTGTTTTTT
CASSRGITNEKLFF
>TRBV28|TRBD1|NA|TRBJ2-7
TGTGCCAGCAGTGCTACCGGGACAGGGGCCTCCGAGCAGTACTTC
CASSATGTGASEQYF
>TRBV29-1|NA|few|TRBJ1-4
TGCAGCGTCGACAGTGCCGAAAAACTGTTTTTT
CSVDSAEKLFF
>TRBV11-2|TRBD2|once|TRBJ2-7
TGTGCCAGCAGCTTAGCTGGGGGGGGGACTATCTACGAGCAGTACTTC
CASSLAGGGTIYEQYF
>TRBV7-9|NA|NA|TRBJ2-3
TGTGCCAGCACGAAAACAGATACGCAGTATTTT
CASTKTDTQYF
>TRBV29-1|NA|few|TRBJ2-6
TGCAGCGTTGGTCCCCGACAGGGAGGCTCTGGGGCCAACGTCCTGACTTTC
CSVGPRQGGSGANVLTF
>TRBV6-5|NA|NA|TRBJ1-1
TGTGCCAGCAGGGCAGAGCTGGGGATTGTCACTGAAGCTTTCTTT
CASRAELGIVTEAFF
>TRBV29-1|TRBD1|few|TRBJ2-7
TGCAGCGTGGGTTGGGACAGCGAGCAGTACTTC
CSVGWDSEQYF
>TRBV20-1|NA|NA|TRBJ2-1
TGCAGTGCTAGAGATCCGTGGACAGAGTCCTACAATGAGCAGTTCTTC
CSARDPWTESYNEQFF
>TRBV14|NA|NA|TRBJ2-3
TGTGCCAGCAGCCTGTTGACTCTAACAGATACGCAGTATTTT
CASSLLTLTDTQYF
>TRBV10-3|NA|NA|TRBJ2-7
TGTGCCATCAGTGACTTAAACGAGCAGTACTTC
CAISDLNEQYF
>TRBV7-2|TRBD2|few|TRBJ2-1
TGTGCCAGCAGGTCCAGCGGGGGCAATGAGCAGTTCTTC
CASRSSGGNEQFF
>TRBV15|TRBD2|NA|TRBJ2-1
TGTGCCACCAGCGATGGACTAGCGGAGCCCACGAGCTACAATGAGCAGTTCTTC
CATSDGLAEPTSYNEQFF